This T cell receptor beta chain was captured by sequencing in a study of vaccination effects on CD4 cells after COVID-19. In the ViraFEST assay, antigen-specific CD4+ clonotypes were identified by expansion after peptide-pool stimulation. Scientists isolated CD4+ T cells after a roughly ten-day culture period ended. Confirmation by PCR established that the person had SARS-CoV-2 infection between March and December 2020. TCRdb's table, derived via immunoSEQ multiplex PCR, lists solely in-frame clones and lacks some. In the table there are around 30,000 clones, 69% of which are singletons. On this clone: What it binds is not known.

This CDR3 has 14 amino acids. From germline, CDR1 is MNHNY and CDR2 SVGAGI (reference sequence). V was clipped by 8 bases and J by 8 bases; unmatched bases: 14. This TCR derives from a human donor who had a prior SARS-CoV-2 infection. V gene TRBV6-6 combines with J gene TRBJ1-1; TRBD1 aligns across 7 bases. Sequenced here: CD4+ T cells from PBMCs cultured with SARS-CoV-2 spike peptides, sampled before COVID-19 vaccination. CDR3: CASSEGARVSEAFF. DNA of the CDR3: TGTGCCAGCTCCGAGGGGGCGCGTGTTTCCGAAGCTTTCTTT.